One T cell receptor beta chain is described in this entry. Its specific antigen is unknown. No base qualities exist here, and no much larger clone lies one base off it. Peripheral blood CD8+ and CD4+ T cells from healthy donors, Susac syndrome patients and multiple sclerosis patients were profiled by high-throughput TCR beta sequencing. Treatment-naive patients with stable or active relapsing-remitting disease fulfilling revised McDonald criteria were used as multiple sclerosis controls. Bulk CD8+ and CD4+ T cells were purified by magnetic negative isolation, whereas CD8+ TEMRA cells were enriched by FACS. Blood was collected in EDTA tubes and processed within 24 hours, with PBMCs isolated through density gradient centrifugation. PBMCs intended for TCR sequencing were frozen in liquid nitrogen and were later thawed in a 37 degrees C water bath. The sorted or isolated CD4+, CD8+ and CD8+ TEMRA cells had a purity of 90% or higher.

This sample was included in a study of CD8 T cells in Susac syndrome (dated by TCRdb to the late 2010s). Some background on the complete study: Repertoire sequencing was used to test whether CD8+ T cell activation and differentiation in Susac syndrome was antigen driven.

RNA was extracted with the RNeasy kit and about 0.5 to 1 ug was reverse transcribed using random hexamers. TCR beta CDR3 regions were amplified with the immunoSEQ multiplex PCR assay covering 54 Vbeta and 13 Jbeta segments. Bias from PCR amplification was corrected by using a synthetic template baseline for primer optimization and for computational correction. The authors processed their data as follows. Only productive sequences were kept, with reads annotated to V, D and J genes according to IMGT and analyzed in immunoSEQ Analyzer. Clonality was calculated as one minus the Shannon entropy normalized by log2 of the number of productive unique sequences. For each patient and control, public and private clones were evaluated among the 100 most prevalent clones. Susac-specific clones were defined as absent from healthy and MS cohorts, 850 to 1,300 published viral clones and other ImmuneACCESS disease sequences. In-frame beta chains were kept once TCRdb had trimmed the public reads at Q25 with fastp and called clones with MiXCR. Each CDR3 protein gets just one entry, which takes the most common genes and DNA from the rows behind it. These V and J calls rely on TCRdb rather than the paper's analysis. This sample gives 150,000 to 200,000 distinct CDR3 sequences in total; approximately 93% of them show up just once. Of the sample, 0.09% to 0.095% is held by the ten largest clones.

The CDR3 runs 16 amino acids, cysteine and phenylalanine included. Only the CDR3 region is kept as DNA, spanning 48 bases read in frame from base 1. Compared with germline, V lacks 6 bases and J lacks 5 bases; bases without a gene match: 11. As encoded in the germline V gene (reference sequence), CDR1 is SGHNT while CDR2 is YYREEE. The full study reports these points: The study acknowledged that relatively few individuals were included in the TCR sequencing and HLA analysis.

The TCR was taken from a human donor with multiple sclerosis. The sample taken for sequencing was CD4+ T cells from PBMCs. The chain joins TRBV5-4 to TRBJ2-1; TRBD1 fits 10 bases in the junction. The CDR3 amino acid sequence is: CASTRRDRGPHNEQFF. The DNA sequence reads TGTGCCAGCACCCGACGGGACAGGGGCCCTCACAATGAGCAGTTCTTC.